This T cell receptor (beta chain) comes out of a study of radiotherapy plus CTLA-4 blockade in lung cancer. Study as a whole: Overall, around 18% of patients showed an objective response, while roughly 28% attained disease control. General study results and limits: Reported findings show early blood T cell clone dynamics, with interferon-beta, best predicted response. Blood-borne expansion of tumor-derived TCR clones followed radiotherapy plus ipilimumab.

Ipilimumab CTLA-4 blockade and focal radiation were given to patients with chemo-refractory metastatic non-small-cell lung cancer. The CDR3 sequence is 13 residues long. The germline V and J ends were trimmed by 2 bases and 2 bases, with 4 bases remaining between them. Germline lookup yields CDR1 MNHEY and CDR2 SVGAGI. This clone was seen only a few times. The antigen is unknown. The data were produced by immunoSEQ multiplex PCR, yet TCRdb's version contains in-frame clones alone and is incomplete. In the table there are approximately 50,000 clones, about 80% of which are singletons. The source of this sequence is a human donor with non-small cell lung cancer whose response to radiotherapy plus ipilimumab could not be evaluated. This rearrangement joins TRBV6-5 to TRBJ1-5; D gene ambiguous. The sample consisted of peripheral blood, taken from a patient treated with radiotherapy plus ipilimumab. CDR3 nucleotides: TGTGCCAGCAGTTACGAGGGCAATCAGCCCCAGCATTTT. Translation gives CASSYEGNQPQHF.